The rows below give T cell receptor beta chains drawn from one sample of a study of blood T cell repertoires in COVID-19. Sequenced by immunoSEQ multiplex PCR; TCRdb stores in-frame clones only, minus some. The data hold about 210,000 clones, with 80% to 90% observed a single time. The sample consisted of peripheral blood. These receptors all come from a woman aged 50 to 60 with active or convalescent COVID-19. Each CDR3 is given with its conserved first and last residue. A D gene is named only where the DNA matches it firmly. Not all rows give a size; the values are once, few, many and, for expanded clones, a class.

>TRBJ2-5|TRBV9|.|TRBD2
TGTGCCAGCAGCCTAAGGGCCGGGACTAGCGGGAGGCGAGAGACCCAGTACTTC
CASSLRAGTSGRRETQYF
>TRBJ2-1|TRBV24-1|.|.
TGTGCCACCAGTGATCGGGCGGCAGGGGCTGTCCCCTACAATGAGCAGTTCTTC
CATSDRAAGAVPYNEQFF
>TRBJ2-7|TRBV5-4|.|.
TGTGCCAGCAGCTTGGCCAGGGGAGGGGACTACGAGCAGTACTTC
CASSLARGGDYEQYF
>TRBJ1-4|TRBV10-2|.|TRBD1
TGCGCCAGCAACCCGGGACAGGGCTTCGGTGAAAAACTGTTTTTT
CASNPGQGFGEKLFF
>TRBJ1-3|TRBV28|.|TRBD1
TGTGCCAGCGTTCGTTCCGGGACAGCAAGAAACACCATATATTTT
CASVRSGTARNTIYF
>TRBJ1-3|TRBV24-1|.|TRBD1
TGTGCCACCAGTGATTTGATACAGGGGGCCGGAAACACCATATATTTT
CATSDLIQGAGNTIYF
>TRBJ2-5|TRBV7-9|.|.
TGTGCCAGCAGCTTAGGGTCGGCGGGCGAGACCCAGTACTTC
CASSLGSAGETQYF
>TRBJ2-2|TRBV5-4|few|TRBD2
TGTGCCAGCAGCAACCTAGCGGGGGCACCCGGGGAGCTGTTTTTT
CASSNLAGAPGELFF
>TRBJ1-5|TRBV20-1|.|TRBD1
TGCAGTGCTAGTTCCCAGGGGGGCAATCAGCCCCAGCATTTT
CSASSQGGNQPQHF
>TRBJ2-1|TRBV5-1|.|.
TGCGCCAGCAGCTTCTCTCGGGGGGCCCCGGACAATGAGCAGTTCTTC
CASSFSRGAPDNEQFF
>TRBJ2-7|TRBV5-1|.|TRBD1
TGCGCCAGCAGCCCGAGGGCCGGGACAGAAGCCGGGTACTACGAGCAGTACTTC
CASSPRAGTEAGYYEQYF
>TRBJ2-2|TRBV5-8|.|TRBD2
TGTGCCAGCAGCTCGTTCGGGGGGGGAAACACCGGGGAGCTGTTTTTT
CASSSFGGGNTGELFF
>TRBJ1-1|TRBV7-9|.|TRBD1
TGTGCCAGCAGCCCCCGGGACAGGGGGAACACTGAAGCTTTCTTT
CASSPRDRGNTEAFF
>TRBJ1-1|TRBV5-1|.|TRBD1
TGCGCCAGCAGCCCCGACAGGGGGCGAGGGACTGAAGCTTTCTTT
CASSPDRGRGTEAFF
>TRBJ1-2|TRBV10-3|.|.
TGTGCCATCAGTGAGTCGTGGGGCAGGGATGGCTACACCTTC
CAISESWGRDGYTF